Detailed here is one T cell receptor (beta chain). The sample is drawn from a study of T cell changes during pregnancy in multiple sclerosis. The CDR3 totals 15 residues. The trim removed 0 bases at V and 6 bases at J, leaving 9 bases unmatched. The germline gives CDR1 SGHNT, CDR2 YYREEE (reference sequence). Clones were sequenced by immunoSEQ multiplex PCR, and TCRdb holds only the in-frame ones, with some missing. The table shows 35,000 to 40,000 clones, with around 91% occurring only once. This chain joins TRBV5-4 and TRBJ2-7; 7 bases agree with TRBD2. The specimen comprised CD8+ T cells from peripheral blood mononuclear cells, sampled in the second trimester of pregnancy. This receptor was obtained from a female donor with multiple sclerosis, enrolled in a pregnancy study. CDR3 amino acids: CASSLVNGGSAEQYF. CDR3 sequence (DNA): TGTGCCAGCAGCTTGGTCAACGGCGGGAGTGCCGAGCAGTACTTC.